This TCR beta chain originates from a study of human T cells and chemical hapten exposure. Across the whole study: Reading of the patch tests, which applied 0.01% DPC to the upper back, occurred at 6 days. Patients, chiefly female, had alopecia areata, totalis or universalis.

Using its own MiXCR run on the RACE reads, TCRdb lists one record per CDR3 protein. Here the sample spans 190,000 or so distinct CDR3 sequences, around 23% being singletons. Time point in this sample: patch test 3, about 24 weeks after DPC sensitization. As for treatment: therapeutic diphenylcyclopropenone sensitization with weekly scalp DPC. The CDR3 is 14 amino acids. Germline CDR1 is SNHLY and CDR2 is FYNNEI. Trimming removed 2 bases from V and 3 bases from J, with 10 bases in between. This clonotype came up a few times. The material sequenced was whole blood, taken in connection with sensitization to the hapten diphenylcyclopropenone (DPC). The chain employs TRBV2 and TRBJ1-1; no definite D call. This clonotype was sampled from a woman in her 40s with alopecia areata. Some clones in this sample may be carry-over from other donors' samples. The CDR3 coding sequence is TGTGCCAGCAGTGAATCTACTTGGGACACTGAAGCTTTCTTT. Its protein is CASSESTWDTEAFF.